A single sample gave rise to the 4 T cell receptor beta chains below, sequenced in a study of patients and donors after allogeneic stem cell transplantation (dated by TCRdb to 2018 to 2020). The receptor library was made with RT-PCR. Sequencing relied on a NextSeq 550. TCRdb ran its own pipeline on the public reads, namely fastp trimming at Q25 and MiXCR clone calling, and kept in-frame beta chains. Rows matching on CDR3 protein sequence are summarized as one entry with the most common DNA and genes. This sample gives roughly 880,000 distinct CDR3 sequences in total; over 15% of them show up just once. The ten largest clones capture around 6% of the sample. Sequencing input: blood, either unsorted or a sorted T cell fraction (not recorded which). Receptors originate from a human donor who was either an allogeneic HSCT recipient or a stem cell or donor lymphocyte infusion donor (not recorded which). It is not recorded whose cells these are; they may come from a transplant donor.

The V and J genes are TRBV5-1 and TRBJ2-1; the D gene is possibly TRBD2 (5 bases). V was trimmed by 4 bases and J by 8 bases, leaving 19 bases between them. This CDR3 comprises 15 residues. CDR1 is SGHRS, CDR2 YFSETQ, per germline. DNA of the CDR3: TGCGCCAGCAGCCCCGGGGATTCTGGTATGGATGAGCAGTTCTTC. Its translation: CASSPGDSGMDEQFF.

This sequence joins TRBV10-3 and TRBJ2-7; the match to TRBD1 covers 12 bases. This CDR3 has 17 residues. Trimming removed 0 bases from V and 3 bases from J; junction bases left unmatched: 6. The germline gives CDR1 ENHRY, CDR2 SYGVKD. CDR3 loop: CAISESMGTGGNYEQYF. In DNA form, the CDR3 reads TGTGCCATCAGTGAGTCGATGGGGACAGGGGGCAACTACGAGCAGTACTTC.

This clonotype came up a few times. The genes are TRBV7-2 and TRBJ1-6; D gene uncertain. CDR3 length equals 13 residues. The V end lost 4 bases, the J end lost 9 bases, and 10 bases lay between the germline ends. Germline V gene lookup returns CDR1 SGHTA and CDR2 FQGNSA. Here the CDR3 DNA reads TGTGCCAGCAGCTCTAACCCGTCTTCACCCCTCCACTTT. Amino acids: CASSSNPSSPLHF.

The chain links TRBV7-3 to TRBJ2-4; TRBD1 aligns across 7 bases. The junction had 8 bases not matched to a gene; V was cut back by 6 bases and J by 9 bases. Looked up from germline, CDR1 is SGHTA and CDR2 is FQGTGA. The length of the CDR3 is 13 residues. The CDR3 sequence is CASSYRQGSIQYF. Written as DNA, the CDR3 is TGTGCCAGCAGTTACCGACAGGGCAGCATTCAGTACTTC.